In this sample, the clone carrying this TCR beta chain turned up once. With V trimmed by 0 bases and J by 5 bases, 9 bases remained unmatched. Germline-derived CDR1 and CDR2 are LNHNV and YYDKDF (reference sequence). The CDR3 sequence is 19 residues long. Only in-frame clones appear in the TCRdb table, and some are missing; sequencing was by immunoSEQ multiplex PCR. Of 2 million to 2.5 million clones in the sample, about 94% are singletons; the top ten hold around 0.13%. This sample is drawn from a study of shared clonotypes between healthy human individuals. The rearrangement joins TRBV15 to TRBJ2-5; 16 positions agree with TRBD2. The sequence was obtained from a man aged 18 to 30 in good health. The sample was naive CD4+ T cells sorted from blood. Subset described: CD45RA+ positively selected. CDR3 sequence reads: CATSRDRGLAGGEGETQYF. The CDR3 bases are TGTGCCACCAGCAGAGATCGGGGACTAGCGGGAGGGGAAGGTGAGACCCAGTACTTC. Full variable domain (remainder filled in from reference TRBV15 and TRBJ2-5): DAMVIQNPRYQVTQFGKPVTLSCSQTLNHNVMYWYQQKSSQAPKLLFHYYDKDFNNEADTPDNFQSRRPNTSFCFLDIRSPGLGDTAMYLCATSRDRGLAGGEGETQYFGPGTRLLVL.